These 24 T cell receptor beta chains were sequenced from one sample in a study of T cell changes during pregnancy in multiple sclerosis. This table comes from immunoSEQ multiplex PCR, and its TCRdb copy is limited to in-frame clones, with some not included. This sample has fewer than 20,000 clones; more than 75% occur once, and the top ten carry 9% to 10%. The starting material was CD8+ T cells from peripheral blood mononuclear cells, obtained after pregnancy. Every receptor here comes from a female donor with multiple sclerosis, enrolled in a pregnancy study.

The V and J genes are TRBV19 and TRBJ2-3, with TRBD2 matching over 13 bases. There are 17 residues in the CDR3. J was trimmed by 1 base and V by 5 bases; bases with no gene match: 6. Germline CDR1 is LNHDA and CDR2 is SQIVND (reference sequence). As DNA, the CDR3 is TGTGCCAGTAGTGGGGGACTAGCGGGATCTGGCACAGATACGCAGTATTTT. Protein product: CASSGGLAGSGTDTQYF.

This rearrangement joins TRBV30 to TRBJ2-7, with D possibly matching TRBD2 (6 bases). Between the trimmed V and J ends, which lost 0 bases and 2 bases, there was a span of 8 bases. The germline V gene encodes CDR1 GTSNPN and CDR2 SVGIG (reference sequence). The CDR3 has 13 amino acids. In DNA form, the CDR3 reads TGTGCCTGGAGTGTAGGAGGGACCTACGAGCAGTACTTC. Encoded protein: CAWSVGGTYEQYF.

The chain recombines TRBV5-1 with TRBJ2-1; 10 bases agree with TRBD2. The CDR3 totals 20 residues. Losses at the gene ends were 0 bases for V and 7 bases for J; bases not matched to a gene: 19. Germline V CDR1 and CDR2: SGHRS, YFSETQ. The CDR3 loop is CASSLDPSGSSRRVGNEQFF. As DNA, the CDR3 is TGCGCCAGCAGCTTGGATCCTAGCGGGAGCTCCCGCCGGGTTGGGAATGAGCAGTTCTTC.

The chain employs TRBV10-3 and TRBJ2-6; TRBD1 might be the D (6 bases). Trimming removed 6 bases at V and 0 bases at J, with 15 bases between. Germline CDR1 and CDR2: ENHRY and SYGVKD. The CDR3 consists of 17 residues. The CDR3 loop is CAISRDTDNSGANVLTF. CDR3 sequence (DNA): TGTGCCATCAGCCGGGACACAGATAACTCTGGGGCCAACGTCCTGACTTTC.

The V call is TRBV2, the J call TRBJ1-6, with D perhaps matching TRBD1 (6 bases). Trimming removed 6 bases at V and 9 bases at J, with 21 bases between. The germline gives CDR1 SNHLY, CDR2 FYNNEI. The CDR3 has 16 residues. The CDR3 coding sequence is TGTGCCAGCAGATCAAACACGGGGCAGGGGCTTTCACCCCTCCACTTT. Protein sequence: CASRSNTGQGLSPLHF.

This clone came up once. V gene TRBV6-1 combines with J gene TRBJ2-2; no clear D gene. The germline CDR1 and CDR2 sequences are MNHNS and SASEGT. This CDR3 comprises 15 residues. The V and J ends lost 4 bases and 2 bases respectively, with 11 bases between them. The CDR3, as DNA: TGTGCCAGCAGTGTTGGGCCCGACAACACCGGGGAGCTGTTTTTT. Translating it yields CASSVGPDNTGELFF.

DNA for the CDR3: TGCGCCAGCAGCCTGCGGCAGGGGGCTAGCACAGATACGCAGTATTTT. Its translation is CASSLRQGASTDTQYF. This chain connects TRBV5-1 to TRBJ2-3; 8 bases match TRBD1. The CDR3 is 16 amino acids. V lost 4 bases and J lost 0; bases outside the gene matches: 7. Germline V CDR1 and CDR2: SGHRS, YFSETQ.

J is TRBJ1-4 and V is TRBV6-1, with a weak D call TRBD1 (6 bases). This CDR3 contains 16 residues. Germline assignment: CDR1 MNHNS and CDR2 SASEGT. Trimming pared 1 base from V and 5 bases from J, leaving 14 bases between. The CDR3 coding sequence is TGTGCCAGCAGTGAAGGAGGGGGTAAAGGGAATGAAAAACTGTTTTTT. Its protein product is CASSEGGGKGNEKLFF.

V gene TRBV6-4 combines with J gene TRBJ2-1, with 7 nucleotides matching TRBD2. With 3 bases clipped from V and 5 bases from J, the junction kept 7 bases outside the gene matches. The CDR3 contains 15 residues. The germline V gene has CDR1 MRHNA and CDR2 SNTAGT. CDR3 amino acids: CASSDEGSGHNEQFF. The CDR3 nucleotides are TGTGCCAGCAGTGATGAGGGTAGCGGGCACAATGAGCAGTTCTTC.

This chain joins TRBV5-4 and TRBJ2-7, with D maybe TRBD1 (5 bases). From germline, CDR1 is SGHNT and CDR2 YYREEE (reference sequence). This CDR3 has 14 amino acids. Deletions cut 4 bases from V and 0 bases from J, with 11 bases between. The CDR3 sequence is CASSQIDSSYEQYF. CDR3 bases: TGTGCCAGCAGCCAAATCGACAGCTCCTACGAGCAGTACTTC. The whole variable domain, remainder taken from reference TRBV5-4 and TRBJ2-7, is ETGVTQSPTHLIKTRGQQVTLRCSSQSGHNTVSWYQQALGQGPQFIFQYYREEENGRGNFPPRFSGLQFPNYSSELNVNALELDDSALYLCASSQIDSSYEQYFGPGTRLTVT.

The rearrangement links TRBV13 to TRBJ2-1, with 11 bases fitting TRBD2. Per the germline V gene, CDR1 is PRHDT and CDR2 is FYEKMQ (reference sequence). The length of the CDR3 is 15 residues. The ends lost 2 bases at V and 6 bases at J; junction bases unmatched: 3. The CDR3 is CASSLTSGSFNEQFF. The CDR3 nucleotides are TGTGCCAGCAGCTTAACTAGCGGGAGTTTCAATGAGCAGTTCTTC.

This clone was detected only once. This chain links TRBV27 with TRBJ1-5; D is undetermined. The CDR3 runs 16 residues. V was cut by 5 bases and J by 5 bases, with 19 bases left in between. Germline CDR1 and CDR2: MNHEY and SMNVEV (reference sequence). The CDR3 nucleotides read TGTGCCAGCAGTCATAGTGTTGGGCCCGAAGATCAGCCCCAGCATTTT. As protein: CASSHSVGPEDQPQHF.

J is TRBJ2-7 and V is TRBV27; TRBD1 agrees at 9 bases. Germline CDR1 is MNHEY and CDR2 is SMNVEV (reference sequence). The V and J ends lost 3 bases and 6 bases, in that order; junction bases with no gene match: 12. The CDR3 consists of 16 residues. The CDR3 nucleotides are TGTGCCAGCAGTTTGCGAAACAACAGGGGGCCCATCGAGCAGTACTTC. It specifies CASSLRNNRGPIEQYF.

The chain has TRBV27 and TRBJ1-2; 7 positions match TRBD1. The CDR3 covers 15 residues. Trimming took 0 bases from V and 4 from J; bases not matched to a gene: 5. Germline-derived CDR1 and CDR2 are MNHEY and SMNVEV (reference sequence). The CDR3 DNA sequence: TGTGCCAGCAGTTTATCGAAAGGGGGCGGCTATGGCTACACCTTC. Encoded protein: CASSLSKGGGYGYTF.

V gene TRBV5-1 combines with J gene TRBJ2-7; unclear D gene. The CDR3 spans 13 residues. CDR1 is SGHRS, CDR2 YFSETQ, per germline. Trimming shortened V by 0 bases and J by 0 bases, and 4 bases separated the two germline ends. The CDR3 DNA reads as TGCGCCAGCAGCTTGGGCGTCTCCTACGAGCAGTACTTC. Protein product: CASSLGVSYEQYF.

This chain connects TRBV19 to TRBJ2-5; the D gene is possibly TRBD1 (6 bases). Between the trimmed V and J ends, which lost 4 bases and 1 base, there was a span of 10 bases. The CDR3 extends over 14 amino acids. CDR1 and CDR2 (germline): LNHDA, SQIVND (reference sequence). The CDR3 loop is CASSNRQVQETQYF. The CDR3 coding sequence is TGTGCCAGTAGTAACCGACAGGTCCAAGAGACCCAGTACTTC.

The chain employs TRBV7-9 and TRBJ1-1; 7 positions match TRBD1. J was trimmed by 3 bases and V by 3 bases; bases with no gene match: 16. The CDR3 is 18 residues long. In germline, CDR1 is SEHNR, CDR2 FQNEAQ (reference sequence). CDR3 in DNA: TGTGCCAGCAGCTTCCGGGACAGTTTTTCAGGTCCGTACACTGAAGCTTTCTTT. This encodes CASSFRDSFSGPYTEAFF. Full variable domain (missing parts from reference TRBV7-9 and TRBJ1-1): DTGVSQNPRHKITKRGQNVTFRCDPISEHNRLYWYRQTLGQGPEFLTYFQNEAQLEKSRLLSDRFSAERPKGSFSTLEIQRTEQGDSAMYLCASSFRDSFSGPYTEAFFGQGTRLTVV.

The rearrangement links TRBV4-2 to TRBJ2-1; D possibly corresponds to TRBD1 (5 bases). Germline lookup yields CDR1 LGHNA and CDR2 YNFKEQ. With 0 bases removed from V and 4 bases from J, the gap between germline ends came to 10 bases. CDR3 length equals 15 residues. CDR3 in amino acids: CASSQDRGEYNEQFF. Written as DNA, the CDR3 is TGTGCCAGCAGCCAAGATAGGGGTGAATACAATGAGCAGTTCTTC.

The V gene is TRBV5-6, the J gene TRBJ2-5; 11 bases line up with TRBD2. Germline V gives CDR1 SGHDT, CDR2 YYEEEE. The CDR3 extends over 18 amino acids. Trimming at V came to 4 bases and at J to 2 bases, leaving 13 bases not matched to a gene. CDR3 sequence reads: CASSQLGETSGKQETQYF. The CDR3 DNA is TGTGCCAGCAGCCAGTTGGGGGAGACTAGCGGGAAACAAGAGACCCAGTACTTC.

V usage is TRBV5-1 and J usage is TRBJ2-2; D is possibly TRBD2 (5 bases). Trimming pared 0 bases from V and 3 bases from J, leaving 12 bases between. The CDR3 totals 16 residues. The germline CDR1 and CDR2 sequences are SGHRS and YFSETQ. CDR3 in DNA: TGCGCCAGCAGCTTGGTTCACGGGGAGTACACCGGGGAGCTGTTTTTT. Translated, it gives CASSLVHGEYTGELFF.

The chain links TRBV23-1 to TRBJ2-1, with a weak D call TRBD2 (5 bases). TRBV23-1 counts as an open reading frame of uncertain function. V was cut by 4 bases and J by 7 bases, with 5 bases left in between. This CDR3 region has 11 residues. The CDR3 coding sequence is TGCGCCAGCAGTCGGGAGAATGAGCAGTTCTTC. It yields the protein CASSRENEQFF.

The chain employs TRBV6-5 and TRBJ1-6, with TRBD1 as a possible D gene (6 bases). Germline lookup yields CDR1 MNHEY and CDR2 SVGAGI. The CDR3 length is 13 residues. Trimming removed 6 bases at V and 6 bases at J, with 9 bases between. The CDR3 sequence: CASRQGTNSPLHF. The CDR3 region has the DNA TGTGCCAGCAGACAGGGTACTAATTCACCCCTCCACTTT.

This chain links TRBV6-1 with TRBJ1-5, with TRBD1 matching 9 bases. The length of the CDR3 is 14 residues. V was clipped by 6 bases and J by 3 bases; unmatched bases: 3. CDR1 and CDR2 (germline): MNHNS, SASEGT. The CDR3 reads CASRGTGINQPQHF. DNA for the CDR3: TGTGCCAGCAGGGGGACAGGGATCAATCAGCCCCAGCATTTT.

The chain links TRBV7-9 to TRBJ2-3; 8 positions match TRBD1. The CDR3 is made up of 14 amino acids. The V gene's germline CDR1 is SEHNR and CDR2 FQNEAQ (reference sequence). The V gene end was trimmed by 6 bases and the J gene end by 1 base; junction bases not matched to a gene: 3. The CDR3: CASSTGGGTDTQYF. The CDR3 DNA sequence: TGTGCCAGCAGTACAGGGGGTGGCACAGATACGCAGTATTTT.